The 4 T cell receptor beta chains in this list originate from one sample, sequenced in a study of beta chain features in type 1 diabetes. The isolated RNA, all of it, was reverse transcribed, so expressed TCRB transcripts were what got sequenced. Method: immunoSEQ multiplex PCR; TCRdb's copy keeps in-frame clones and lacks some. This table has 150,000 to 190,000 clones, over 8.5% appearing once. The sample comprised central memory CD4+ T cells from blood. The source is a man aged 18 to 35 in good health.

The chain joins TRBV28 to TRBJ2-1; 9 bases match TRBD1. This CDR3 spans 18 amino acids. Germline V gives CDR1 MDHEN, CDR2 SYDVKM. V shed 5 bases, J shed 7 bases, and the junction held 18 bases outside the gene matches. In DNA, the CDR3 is TGTGCCAGCAGTCCCGCCGGGGCTCCGGGACAGGGAAGGAATGAGCAGTTCTTC. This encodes CASSPAGAPGQGRNEQFF. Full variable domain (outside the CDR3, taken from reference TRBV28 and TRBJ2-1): DVKVTQSSRYLVKRTGEKVFLECVQDMDHENMFWYRQDPGLGLRLIYFSYDVKMKEKGDIPEGYSVSREKKERFSLILESASTNQTSMYLCASSPAGAPGQGRNEQFFGPGTRLTVL.

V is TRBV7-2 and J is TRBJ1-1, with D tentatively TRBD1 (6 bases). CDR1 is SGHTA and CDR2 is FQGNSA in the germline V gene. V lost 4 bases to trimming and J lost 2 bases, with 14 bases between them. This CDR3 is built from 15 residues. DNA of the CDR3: TGTGCCAGCAGCTCGTCCGGGACACTTAACACTGAAGCTTTCTTT. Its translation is CASSSSGTLNTEAFF.

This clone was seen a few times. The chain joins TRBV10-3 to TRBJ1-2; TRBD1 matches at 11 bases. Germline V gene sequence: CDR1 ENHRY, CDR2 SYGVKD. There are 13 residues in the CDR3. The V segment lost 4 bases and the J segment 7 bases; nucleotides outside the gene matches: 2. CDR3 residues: CAISAGTGGGYTF. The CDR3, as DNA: TGTGCCATCAGTGCCGGGACAGGGGGTGGCTACACCTTC.

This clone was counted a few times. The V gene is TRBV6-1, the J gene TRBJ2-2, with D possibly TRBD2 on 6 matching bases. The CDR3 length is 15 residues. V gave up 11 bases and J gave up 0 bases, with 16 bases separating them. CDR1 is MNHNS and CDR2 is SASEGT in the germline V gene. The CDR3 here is CAGLRRGPNTGELFF. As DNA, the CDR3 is TGTGCCGGCCTCCGGAGGGGACCGAACACCGGGGAGCTGTTTTTT.